This T cell receptor (beta chain) was profiled in a study of blood T cell repertoires in COVID-19. Germline V gene data show CDR1 as SGHAT and CDR2 as FQNNGV. This CDR3 is 14 amino acids long. The ends were cut back, 5 bases at V and 5 bases at J, with 15 bases in the middle. Using immunoSEQ multiplex PCR, the repertoire was profiled, and TCRdb retains in-frame clones only, with some absent. Of a few hundred thousand clones in the sample, more than 75% were seen once. The receptor's source is a woman aged 25 to 39 who had recovered from COVID-19. The chain couples TRBV11-2 to TRBJ2-5, with D uncertain. The sequenced sample consisted of PBMCs or T cells enriched from blood (not recorded which). The CDR3 sequence is CASSPTRRGETQYF. The DNA for the CDR3 is TGTGCCAGCAGCCCCACGAGGCGTGGCGAGACCCAGTACTTC.